Following are 26 T cell receptor beta chains from one sample sequenced in a study of CD8 T cells in ankylosing spondylitis. TCRdb processed the 5' RACE reads anew with MiXCR; each CDR3 protein has one entry. The table has around 53,000 distinct CDR3 sequences, 6.5% to 8% seen once. The sequenced sample was blood, either unsorted or a sorted T cell fraction (not recorded which). All receptors come from a female donor with ankylosing spondylitis or in good health (not recorded which).

At least ten counts were recorded for this clonotype. This chain joins TRBV25-1 and TRBJ2-1; D gene ambiguous. Germline CDR1 is MGHDK and CDR2 is SYGVNS. CDR3 length: 17 amino acids. The V end was cut by 3 bases, the J end by 1 base, with 16 bases between. Here the CDR3 DNA reads TGTGCCAGCAGTGATCCCCGGGCCCTTGGGTCCTACAATGAGCAGTTCTTC. Its translation is CASSDPRALGSYNEQFF.

The chain recombines TRBV11-2 with TRBJ2-7, with D possibly TRBD2 on 5 matching bases. From germline, CDR1 is SGHAT and CDR2 FQNNGV. The V and J ends lost 5 bases and 0 bases respectively, with 14 bases between them. The CDR3 extends over 15 amino acids. CDR3 residues: CASSKALEASYEQYF. In nucleotides, the CDR3 is TGTGCCAGCAGCAAGGCCCTGGAGGCCTCCTACGAGCAGTACTTC.

Turning to this clonotype: One junction end does not reproduce the germline sequence, and a read error may be involved. The chain couples TRBV28 to TRBJ1-1; D is possibly TRBD1 (6 bases). This CDR3 comprises 13 residues. Per germline, CDR1 MDHEN and CDR2 SYDVKM. DNA for the CDR3: TGTGCCAGCAGTCTAGACAGGAACACTGCAGCTTTCTTT. Translated, it gives CASSLDRNTAAFF.

This clonotype was counted at least ten times. The chain couples TRBV5-4 to TRBJ2-5, with 11 bases aligning to TRBD2. V lost 1 base and J lost 9; bases outside the gene matches: 11. The germline gives CDR1 SGHNT, CDR2 YYREEE (reference sequence). The CDR3 extends over 16 amino acids. DNA for the CDR3: TGTGCCAGCAGCTTGATGGCTAGCGGGGGGAGTGGGGCCCAGTACTTC. Translated: CASSLMASGGSGAQYF.

This clonotype has ten or more counts. This chain connects TRBV20-1 to TRBJ2-7; TRBD2 might be the D (6 bases). Germline assignment: CDR1 DFQATT and CDR2 SNEGSKA (reference sequence). Deletions cut 2 bases from V and 1 base from J, with 12 bases between. The CDR3 is made up of 14 amino acids. This CDR3 is CSARNRDWSYEQYV. The CDR3 DNA follows: TGCAGTGCTAGAAACCGGGACTGGTCCTACGAGCAGTACGTC.

The rearrangement joins TRBV13 to TRBJ2-1; D may be TRBD1 or TRBD2 (5 bases each). The ends were cut back, 10 bases at V and 3 bases at J, with 16 bases in the middle. The length of the CDR3 is 14 residues. CDR1 and CDR2 (germline): PRHDT, FYEKMQ (reference sequence). The DNA of the CDR3 is TGTGCCATCGGCCCCGGGACCAACTACAATGAGCAGTTCTTC. Protein sequence: CAIGPGTNYNEQFF. Variable domain in full (rest from reference TRBV13 and TRBJ2-1): AAGVIQSPRHLIKEKRETATLKCYPIPRHDTVYWYQQGPGQDPQFLISFYEKMQSDKGSIPDRFSAQQFSDYHSELNMSSLELGDSALYFCAIGPGTNYNEQFFGPGTRLTVL.

This clonotype showed up many times. This sequence joins TRBV6-5 and TRBJ1-1; 7 positions match TRBD1. Germline CDR1 is MNHEY and CDR2 is SVGAGI. V gave up 0 bases and J gave up 1 base; unmatched junction bases: 8. The length of the CDR3 is 17 residues. DNA of the CDR3: TGTGCCAGCAGTTACTCGGTCTCAGGGGGATGGAACACTGAAGCTTTCTTT. It specifies CASSYSVSGGWNTEAFF.

This clonotype was seen ten or more times. Its ends do not fully match the called genes, so a read error is possible. V is TRBV10-3 and J is TRBJ1-2, with D possibly TRBD1 on 6 matching bases. CDR1 ENHRY and CDR2 SYGVKD come from the germline V gene. The CDR3 has 14 amino acids. CDR3: CAISVLLGHYGYTF. CDR3 coding DNA: TGTGCCATCAGTGTCCTGTTGGGACACTACGGCTACACCTTC.

This clonotype was seen repeatedly, ten times or more. This sequence joins TRBV5-1 and TRBJ1-3, with D hard to call. Germline V gene lookup returns CDR1 SGHRS and CDR2 YFSETQ. This CDR3 is built from 13 residues. Between the trimmed V and J ends, which lost 7 bases and 4 bases, there was a span of 12 bases. The CDR3 loop reads CASGEWSGNTIYF. As DNA, the CDR3 is TGCGCCAGCGGAGAATGGTCCGGAAACACCATATATTTT.

Details on this clonotype: A read error may produce the germline difference seen at one junction end. V usage is TRBV7-9 and J usage is TRBJ1-2, with D perhaps matching TRBD1 (5 bases). The germline V gene encodes CDR1 SEHNR and CDR2 FQNEAQ (reference sequence). The CDR3 is made up of 13 amino acids. The CDR3 reads CASNLGAANGYTF. The DNA for the CDR3 is TGTGCCAGCAACTTAGGGGCGGCTAATGGCTACACCTTC.

As concerns this clonotype: Possible read error: a much larger clone is one base away. The J gene is TRBJ1-5, the V gene TRBV20-1, with 7 bases fitting TRBD1. Germline V gives CDR1 DFQATT, CDR2 SNEGSKA (reference sequence). CDR3 length: 16 residues. The CDR3 DNA is TGCTGTGCTAGACCCTCCAAGACAGGGCTCAATCAGCCCCAGCATTTT. This translates into CCARPSKTGLNQPQHF.

This clonotype was counted many times. The V and J genes are TRBV18 and TRBJ1-1, with 7 nucleotides matching TRBD1. This CDR3 contains 17 residues. The V and J ends lost 0 bases and 0 bases, in that order; junction bases with no gene match: 7. Germline CDR1 reads KGHSH; CDR2 reads LQKENI. The CDR3 bases are TGTGCCAGCTCACCACCCGGGCAGGGGGACATGAACACTGAAGCTTTCTTT. Translated: CASSPPGQGDMNTEAFF.

This clonotype was observed many times. The rearrangement uses TRBV29-1 and TRBJ1-1; D remains unclear. V lost 6 bases, J lost 0 bases, and 14 bases lay in between. There are 14 residues in the CDR3. Germline V gives CDR1 SQVTM, CDR2 ANQGSEA. CDR3 loop: CSVRVGALNTEAFF. The DNA of the CDR3 is TGCAGCGTGCGGGTCGGCGCACTGAACACTGAAGCTTTCTTT.

The table lists this clonotype with many counts. The chain has TRBV20-1 and TRBJ2-3, with no clear D. This CDR3 is built from 12 residues. V lost 2 bases to trimming and J lost 5 bases, with 8 bases between them. The germline CDR1 and CDR2 sequences are DFQATT and SNEGSKA (reference sequence). Here the CDR3 reads CSARYEGDTQYF. CDR3 nucleotide sequence: TGCAGTGCTAGATATGAAGGAGATACGCAGTATTTT.

This clonotype was recorded many times. The genes are TRBV20-1 and TRBJ1-2; D gene unclear. This CDR3 region has 12 residues. In germline, CDR1 is DFQATT, CDR2 SNEGSKA (reference sequence). Trimming took 1 base from V and 7 from J, leaving 10 bases between them. The CDR3: CSARARVGGYTF. CDR3 sequence (DNA): TGCAGTGCTAGAGCTCGGGTCGGTGGCTACACCTTC.

In its sample, this clonotype was seen many times. V and J are TRBV5-1 and TRBJ2-7; TRBD1 matches 9 bases. The CDR3 spans 14 residues. Trimming removed 1 base from V and 4 bases from J; junction bases left unmatched: 3. Per the germline V gene, CDR1 is SGHRS and CDR2 is YFSETQ. In DNA, the CDR3 is TGCGCCAGCAGCTTGAGGACAGGGGATTACGAGCAGTACGTC. This codes for CASSLRTGDYEQYV.

This clonotype was counted many times. DNA for the CDR3: TGCGCCAGCAGCAGCTCCGGGACTAGCTCCTACAATGAGCAGTTCTTC. Protein: CASSSSGTSSYNEQFF. This sequence joins TRBV5-1 and TRBJ2-1, with 8 bases aligning to TRBD2. Trimming removed 4 bases from V and 0 bases from J; junction bases left unmatched: 6. Germline lookup yields CDR1 SGHRS and CDR2 YFSETQ. This CDR3 is 16 amino acids long.

The chain links TRBV20-1 to TRBJ2-2; D is unclear. Germline CDR1 and CDR2: DFQATT and SNEGSKA (reference sequence). This CDR3 has 15 residues. V was pared by 3 bases and J by 0 bases, with 11 bases between. For the CDR3, the DNA is TGCAGTGCTAGTCCCGGCGCAACGAACACCGGGGAGCTGTTTTTT. The encoded protein is CSASPGATNTGELFF.

The chain links TRBV7-8 to TRBJ2-7, with D unresolved. V was clipped by 5 bases and J by 6 bases, with 14 bases between them. CDR3 length: 13 residues. Germline V CDR1 and CDR2: SGHVS, FQNEAQ. CDR3 bases: TGTGCCAGCAGCCTTGGGCCATTCTGCGAGCAGTACGTC. The encoded protein is CASSLGPFCEQYV.

This clonotype was seen at least ten times. V and J are TRBV5-1 and TRBJ2-5; D is perhaps TRBD2 (5 bases). The CDR3 loop spans 15 amino acids. Trimming left V 4 bases short and J 5 bases short, with 18 bases between. The germline CDR1 and CDR2 sequences are SGHRS and YFSETQ. CDR3 coding DNA: TGCGCCAGCAGCAGCGGATTCCGGGAAAAGGAGACCCAGTACTTC. Protein product: CASSSGFREKETQYF.

This clonotype was found many times. The chain employs TRBV6-6 and TRBJ1-1; tentative D call: TRBD1 (5 bases). The germline V and J ends were trimmed by 3 bases and 0 bases, with 14 bases remaining between them. The CDR3 is 16 residues long. Germline loops: CDR1 MNHNY, CDR2 SVGAGI (reference sequence). The CDR3 DNA sequence: TGTGCCAGCAGTTATACTACGGGACCCATGAACACTGAAGCTTTCTTT. This encodes CASSYTTGPMNTEAFF.

This clonotype was counted many times. The chain recombines TRBV18 with TRBJ2-7; D uncertain. Trimming shortened V by 0 bases and J by 4 bases, and 7 bases separated the two germline ends. CDR3 size: 13 residues. Germline lookup yields CDR1 KGHSH and CDR2 LQKENI. CDR3 nucleotide sequence: TGTGCCAGCTCACCACCAGGTTCATACGAGCAGTACTTC. It specifies CASSPPGSYEQYF.

This clonotype is medium-sized. The chain links TRBV5-1 to TRBJ1-2, with 7 nucleotides matching TRBD1. The germline V gene has CDR1 SGHRS and CDR2 YFSETQ. The CDR3 spans 15 residues. V dropped 5 bases and J dropped 3; count of bases not matched to a gene: 10. The CDR3, as DNA: TGCGCCAGCAGTAGGGACAGCTTATCGGACTATGGCTACACCTTC. Translated: CASSRDSLSDYGYTF.

This clonotype was recorded at least ten times. The genes are TRBV15 and TRBJ2-5; 7 nucleotides align to TRBD1. V trimming: 3 bases; J trimming: 10 bases; junction bases outside the gene matches: 11. From germline, CDR1 is LNHNV and CDR2 YYDKDF (reference sequence). The CDR3 length is 14 residues. As DNA, the CDR3 is TGTGCCACCAGCAGTCCAGAGGGGGCAAGAGACCAGTACTTC. Translating gives CATSSPEGARDQYF.

This clonotype was picked up many times. The chain joins TRBV29-1 to TRBJ2-3, with unresolved D. The CDR3 runs to 13 residues. Between the trimmed V and J ends, which lost 6 bases and 2 bases, there was a span of 12 bases. Germline V gives CDR1 SQVTM, CDR2 ANQGSEA. This chain's CDR3 is CSVVEVNTDTQYF. The CDR3 DNA follows: TGCAGCGTCGTCGAGGTGAACACAGATACGCAGTATTTT.

In this sample, this clonotype turned up a few times. The chain employs TRBV7-8 and TRBJ2-2, with D possibly being TRBD2 (6 bases). This CDR3 is built from 16 residues. The V gene lost 3 bases and the J gene lost 4 bases, with 15 bases spanning the gap. Germline lookup yields CDR1 SGHVS and CDR2 FQNEAQ. The CDR3, as DNA: TGTGCCAGCAGCTTCGGACTACCCCGTTCCACCGGGGAGCTGTTTTTT. Encoded protein: CASSFGLPRSTGELFF.